What follows describes a single T cell receptor beta chain. What this receptor recognizes is not known. Base qualities are not at hand, and no much larger clone is one base apart. In the germline V gene, CDR1 corresponds to ENHRY and CDR2 to SYGVKD. Trimming accounts for 11 bases at V and 7 bases at J, while the number of junction bases matched to no gene is 10. The CDR3 goes from the cysteine to the phenylalanine over 14 residues. Kept here is only the CDR3 DNA, which spans 42 bases and is read in frame from base 1. Amplification of TCR beta CDR3 regions was carried out from RNA transcripts. A first-round RT-PCR of the TCR CDR3 used the HTBI primer set with the Qiagen OneStep RT-PCR kit. Libraries were constructed in a second round of multiplex PCR, after which size selection and purification were performed. Libraries were sequenced paired-end with 100 bp reads on an Illumina HiSeq2000. The authors processed their data as follows. SOAPnuke was used to process the raw data, with reads discarded if the reads contained adapters or uncalled bases, had a mean Phred below 15, or lacked an exact constant-primer or identifier match. High-quality paired reads were merged using COPE v1.2.5, and each unique nucleotide sequence was defined as a clonotype. Clonotypes were aligned to IMGT TRBV, TRBD and TRBJ reference segments using MiTCR v1.1. Analysis was restricted to V-J combinations with a frequency above 0.0001, which covered about 99% of repertoires. The TCS score was defined as F50 (clonal expansion) divided by E x V (chaos), with BLOSUM62-based TCRdist calculated between CDR3 peptides within each V-J. Welch's t-statistics and random forest reduced 500 to 650 V-J features to 13, which were used in a naive Bayes classifier (R e1071). Using fastp at Q25 and MiXCR, TCRdb reprocessed the public reads and kept productive beta chains. Rows matching on CDR3 protein sequence are summarized as one entry with the most common DNA and genes. The V and J calls reflect TCRdb's pipeline rather than the authors' work. This sample holds hundreds of thousands of distinct CDR3 sequences; 46% were observed only once. The ten largest clones add up to roughly 8.2% of the sample.

Stable Graves' hyperthyroidism was defined as no progression to ophthalmopathy during 18 months of follow-up. Hyperthyroidism patients were newly diagnosed, had a disease duration of under 2 months, and were aged 18 to 65 years. Any patient with an uncontrolled infection, another autoimmune disease, pregnancy or lactation was excluded. Diagnoses were based on clinical symptoms, serum thyroxine and TRAb, thyroid ultrasound and orbital computed tomography. Trizol reagent was used to extract total RNA, and RNA quality was then checked on an Agilent 2100 Bioanalyzer. This entry comes from a study of T cells in Graves' hyperthyroidism and ophthalmopathy (dated by TCRdb to the late 2010s). Regarding the research as a whole: A discovery cohort of about a hundred patients, roughly 40 with Graves' ophthalmopathy and about 58 with stable Graves' hyperthyroidism, was used to find distinguishing TCR V-J signatures. TCR Vbeta CDR3 sequencing of 120 to 150 peripheral blood samples (fewer than 45 ophthalmopathy, roughly 74 hyperthyroidism and around 17 progressor patients) is reported in the paper. An independent validation cohort of some 18 hyperthyroidism patients and roughly 16 patients who later progressed to ophthalmopathy tested prospective prediction of ophthalmopathy. Following sampling, methimazole starting at 30 mg daily was given to hyperthyroidism patients, and high-dose intravenous methylprednisolone was given to ophthalmopathy patients. For training and testing, the 100 or so patients in the discovery cohort were randomly divided in a 7:3 ratio. The study also compared thyroid tissue and blood T-cell repertoires from about 6 Graves' hyperthyroidism patients. Study-wide findings and limitations: No statistical method was used to set the sample size in advance, and investigators knew the group allocation. During validation, the model predicted progression to ophthalmopathy a median of about 5.9 months ahead of onset, with approximately 70% sensitivity and 72.22% specificity. A model built on a 13 V-J signature distinguished ophthalmopathy from stable hyperthyroidism, reaching around 87% sensitivity and around 81% specificity in cross-validation and 80%/75% in testing. Most expanded thyroid clonotypes (frequency above 0.001) were also detected in blood, suggesting blood repertoires may reflect thyroid immune responses.

The sequencing sample was made of peripheral blood or thyroid tissue (not recorded which). The chain is encoded by TRBV10-3 joined to TRBJ1-6, with 8 bases matching TRBD1. The source of this sequence is a woman aged 18-35 years with Graves' hyperthyroidism. Donor details come from another sample of the same person, matched by shared clones. Here the CDR3 is given as CAWSQGAGNSPLHF. Read as DNA, the sequence is TGTGCCTGGAGCCAGGGGGCAGGAAATTCACCCCTCCACTTT.